This T cell receptor beta chain was found in a study of breast tumors, draining lymph nodes, adjacent tissues. TCRdb fed the multiplex PCR reads into MiXCR, producing one record per CDR3 protein. The sample has approximately 210,000 distinct CDR3 sequences; roughly 32% are singletons. Samples came from axillary lymph nodes draining the breast cancer. This clonotype was seen at least ten times. The germline V and J ends were trimmed by 4 bases and 7 bases, with 4 bases remaining between them. CDR1 is SEHNR and CDR2 is FQNEAQ in the germline V gene (reference sequence). The CDR3 sequence is 11 residues long.

The sequence derives from a female donor with breast cancer. Some clones in this sample may be carry-over from other donors' samples. V usage is TRBV7-9 and J usage is TRBJ1-4; D call uncertain. The specimen was axillary lymph node tissue. The DNA of the CDR3 is TGTGCCAGCAGCTCGACTGAAAAACTGTTTTTT. It translates to CASSSTEKLFF.